This T cell receptor beta chain was retrieved from a study of blood T cell repertoires in COVID-19. Overall study: The study drew acute and convalescent COVID-19 samples from the United States, Italy and Spain. Nucleic acid was either cDNA or gDNA, and it came from T cells, B-cell-depleted T cells, or PBMCs.

With V trimmed by 5 bases and J by 2 bases, 3 bases remained unmatched. The CDR3 has 14 residues. Germline V CDR1 and CDR2: KGHDR, SFDVKD. In the authors' workflow: The authors estimated nucleated cell counts from reference gene primer amplification. The table came from immunoSEQ multiplex PCR; TCRdb's copy has only in-frame clones and leaves some out. The V and J calls and clone size are taken from that table; D and trimming were inferred from the DNA. The sample contains around 250,000 clones, more than 65% of which appear only once. Material: peripheral blood. This TCR came from a man aged 45-65 years with active or convalescent COVID-19. The chain joins TRBV24-1 to TRBJ1-2; 8 bases line up with TRBD1. This chain's CDR3 is CATSGAGGNYGYTF. Here the CDR3 DNA reads TGTGCCACCAGTGGGGCAGGGGGCAACTATGGCTACACCTTC.